The sequence of this T cell receptor beta chain was determined in a study of response to subunit inactivated influenza vaccine. TCRdb redid the calling of the RT-PCR reads with MiXCR, one entry per CDR3 protein. This sample has around 520,000 distinct CDR3 sequences, with around 25% found just once. This specimen was CD4+ T cells sorted from PBMCs, taken approximately 5 days after vaccination. The clonotype originates from a man between 50 and 59 years old who received an inactivated influenza vaccine.

The CDR3 bases are TGCAGTGCTACCCCGACAGGAGAAGAGACCCAGTACTTC. Amino acids: CSATPTGEETQYF. V and J are TRBV20-1 and TRBJ2-5, with D possibly TRBD1 on 6 matching bases. The germline V gene encodes CDR1 DFQATT and CDR2 SNEGSKA (reference sequence). Trimming removed 4 bases at V and 3 bases at J, with 12 bases between. The CDR3 covers 13 residues.